The 21 T cell receptor beta chains below all came from one sample that was sequenced in a study of blood T cell repertoires in COVID-19. Assay used: immunoSEQ multiplex PCR; TCRdb lists only in-frame clones, some missing. This sample yields roughly 24,000 clones, of which roughly nine tenths are seen a single time; roughly 28% belongs to the top ten. Sequencing was done on a sample of peripheral blood. Receptor source: a man between 70 and 80 years old with COVID-19, enrolled during active disease.

The V and J genes are TRBV6-5 and TRBJ2-5, with 7 bases aligning to TRBD1. The CDR3 spans 15 residues. V lost 8 bases and J lost 9; bases outside the gene matches: 18. Germline values: CDR1 MNHEY, CDR2 SVGAGI. The CDR3 loop reads CASSGGRVVLGAQYF. CDR3 nucleotide sequence: TGTGCCAGCTCAGGGGGACGGGTGGTCTTGGGGGCCCAGTACTTC.

The J gene is TRBJ1-1, the V gene TRBV30, with D possibly matching TRBD1 (5 bases). The ends were cut back, 7 bases at V and 3 bases at J, with 15 bases in the middle. The CDR3 totals 13 residues. Germline V gene data show CDR1 as GTSNPN and CDR2 as SVGIG (reference sequence). As DNA, the CDR3 is TGTGCCTATTCCCCGAGGGACTACACTGAAGCTTTCTTT. It encodes CAYSPRDYTEAFF.

This chain uses TRBV5-4 with TRBJ1-1; D is unresolved. V lost 3 bases and J 0 bases, leaving 9 bases between the germline ends. Per the germline V gene, CDR1 is SGHNT and CDR2 is YYREEE (reference sequence). The CDR3 sequence is 14 residues long. In nucleotides, the CDR3 is TGTGCCAGCAGCTCCCCACATCTGAACACTGAAGCTTTCTTT. Translated: CASSSPHLNTEAFF.

This clone was picked up one time. The chain is built from TRBV19 and TRBJ1-1; D is possibly TRBD1 (5 bases). CDR1 is LNHDA, CDR2 SQIVND, per germline (reference sequence). The CDR3 contains 14 residues. V lost 6 bases to trimming and J lost 6 bases, with 17 bases between them. CDR3 nucleotide sequence: TGTGCCAGTAGCTGGGCAGGGTTGTTTGCTGAAGCTTTCTTT. It translates to CASSWAGLFAEAFF.

The rearrangement uses TRBV11-2 and TRBJ1-2; D may be TRBD1 (5 bases). Germline V gene lookup returns CDR1 SGHAT and CDR2 FQNNGV. V was pared by 3 bases and J by 2 bases, with 7 bases between. The length of the CDR3 is 13 residues. CDR3 region: CASSFGGNYGYTF. CDR3 DNA: TGTGCCAGCAGCTTTGGGGGGAACTATGGCTACACCTTC.

The gene calls are TRBV6-1 and TRBJ2-7; TRBD2 aligns across 7 bases. J gave up 2 bases and V 1 base, and 5 bases lay outside the gene matches. The germline V gene encodes CDR1 MNHNS and CDR2 SASEGT. The CDR3 loop spans 15 amino acids. This CDR3 reads CASSEGWEGTYEQYF. The CDR3 region has the DNA TGTGCCAGCAGTGAAGGTTGGGAGGGGACCTACGAGCAGTACTTC.

The rearrangement links TRBV24-1 to TRBJ2-3; no firm D call. CDR1 KGHDR and CDR2 SFDVKD come from the germline V gene. The germline V and J ends were trimmed by 4 bases and 6 bases, with 16 bases remaining between them. The CDR3 is 15 amino acids. CDR3 amino acids: CATSDENDPRDTQYF. CDR3 bases: TGTGCCACCAGTGACGAAAACGATCCGAGGGATACGCAGTATTTT.

CDR3: CASSYGVPSGANVLTF. DNA for the CDR3: TGTGCCAGCAGTTACGGAGTACCCTCTGGGGCCAACGTCCTGACTTTC. The gene calls are TRBV6-5 and TRBJ2-6; D not resolved. This CDR3 is built from 16 residues. The V gene lost 2 bases and the J gene lost 0 bases, with 8 bases spanning the gap. The germline gives CDR1 MNHEY, CDR2 SVGAGI.

The chain carries TRBV12-3 or TRBV12-4 and TRBJ1-4; tentatively, D is TRBD1 (5 bases). V was clipped by 2 bases and J by 7 bases, with 5 bases between them. This CDR3 has 12 amino acids. CDR3 bases: TGTGCCAGCAGTTTAACAGGTGAAAAACTGTTTTTT. Its protein product is CASSLTGEKLFF.

V usage is TRBV5-1 and J usage is TRBJ1-4; D gene unclear. Germline V gene sequence: CDR1 SGHRS, CDR2 YFSETQ. The ends were cut back, 3 bases at V and 8 bases at J, with 11 bases in the middle. The CDR3 length is 13 residues. The CDR3 reads CASSSSLEEKLFF. The CDR3 nucleotides are TGCGCCAGCAGCTCCTCACTAGAGGAAAAACTGTTTTTT. The whole variable domain, remainder taken from reference TRBV5-1 and TRBJ1-4, is KAGVTQTPRYLIKTRGQQVTLSCSPISGHRSVSWYQQTPGQGLQFLFEYFSETQRNKGNFPGRFSGRQFSNSRSEMNVSTLELGDSALYLCASSSSLEEKLFFGSGTQLSVL.

V usage is TRBV7-9 and J usage is TRBJ2-7, with 7 bases identical to TRBD1. V lost 4 bases to trimming and J lost 3 bases; unmatched junction nucleotides: 9. CDR1 SEHNR and CDR2 FQNEAQ come from the germline V gene (reference sequence). The CDR3 has 15 residues. The CDR3 region is CASSSTWDRYYEQYF. The CDR3 bases are TGTGCCAGCAGCTCGACGTGGGACAGATACTACGAGCAGTACTTC.

This clone was counted between two and nine times. The V gene is TRBV12-3 or TRBV12-4, the J gene TRBJ1-5; no firm D call. The CDR3 sequence is 12 residues long. The V and J ends lost 7 bases and 1 base respectively, with 5 bases between them. CDR3 protein: CASKQSNQPQHF. The CDR3, as DNA: TGTGCCAGCAAACAGAGCAATCAGCCCCAGCATTTT.

The chain employs TRBV11-2 and TRBJ2-5; TRBD1 agrees at 12 bases. The CDR3 extends over 16 amino acids. Germline-derived CDR1 and CDR2 are SGHAT and FQNNGV. With 1 base clipped from V and 3 bases from J, the junction kept 3 bases outside the gene matches. Written as DNA, the CDR3 is TGTGCCAGCAGCTTAGTGGGACAGGGGGCAAAAGAGACCCAGTACTTC. Translating it yields CASSLVGQGAKETQYF.

This rearrangement joins TRBV15 to TRBJ2-5, with D possibly being TRBD1 (5 bases). V was pared by 1 base and J by 0 bases, with 9 bases between. Looked up from germline, CDR1 is LNHNV and CDR2 is YYDKDF (reference sequence). The CDR3 is 15 amino acids. The CDR3, as DNA: TGTGCCACCAGCAGAGGGGGCAGCAACCAAGAGACCCAGTACTTC. Its protein product is CATSRGGSNQETQYF.

The gene calls are TRBV6-5 and TRBJ1-5, with TRBD1 matching over 7 bases. The germline V gene has CDR1 MNHEY and CDR2 SVGAGI. The CDR3 length is 15 residues. V lost 4 bases and J lost 5; bases outside the gene matches: 8. CDR3 loop: CASSFYRGRDQPQHF. The CDR3 DNA is TGTGCCAGCAGTTTTTACAGGGGTAGGGATCAGCCCCAGCATTTT.

The rearrangement joins TRBV5-1 to TRBJ1-1; 8 bases fit TRBD1. The CDR3 length is 16 residues. Germline V gene data show CDR1 as SGHRS and CDR2 as YFSETQ. The ends lost 1 base at V and 0 bases at J; junction bases unmatched: 5. CDR3 region: CASSLLPGGLNTEAFF. The CDR3 region has the DNA TGCGCCAGCAGCTTGTTGCCAGGGGGCCTGAACACTGAAGCTTTCTTT.

This sequence joins TRBV12-3 or TRBV12-4 and TRBJ1-1; 7 bases map to TRBD1. The CDR3 is 13 amino acids. V shed 3 bases and J 4 bases; nucleotides not matched to a gene: 2. The CDR3 DNA follows: TGTGCCAGCAGTTTTCCAGGGGGCACTGAAGCTTTCTTT. Translated, it gives CASSFPGGTEAFF.

This clone was recorded a few times. The rearrangement links TRBV7-2 to TRBJ2-1; D perhaps matches TRBD1 (6 bases). Germline V gene lookup returns CDR1 SGHTA and CDR2 FQGNSA. The CDR3 has 15 amino acids. Trimming took off 8 bases at V and 3 bases at J, with 17 bases between the two ends. CDR3 residues: CASYLGQGLYNEQFF. The CDR3 coding sequence is TGTGCCAGCTACCTAGGGCAGGGGCTCTACAATGAGCAGTTCTTC.

This chain joins TRBV2 and TRBJ1-1, with TRBD1 matching over 7 bases. With V trimmed by 7 bases and J by 2 bases, 4 bases remained unmatched. Germline-derived CDR1 and CDR2 are SNHLY and FYNNEI. The CDR3 contains 13 residues. This CDR3 reads CASTQGGNTEAFF. CDR3 in DNA: TGTGCCAGCACCCAGGGGGGAAACACTGAAGCTTTCTTT.

V is TRBV19 and J is TRBJ1-5, with D hard to call. The germline V and J ends were trimmed by 7 bases and 4 bases, with 14 bases remaining between them. The length of the CDR3 is 14 residues. Germline V gene data show CDR1 as LNHDA and CDR2 as SQIVND (reference sequence). CDR3 nucleotide sequence: TGTGCCAGTACCCTCTACCCCGGGAATCAGCCCCAGCATTTT. Translating gives CASTLYPGNQPQHF.

This chain connects TRBV5-6 to TRBJ2-7, with a tentative D call TRBD2 (5 bases). CDR3 length equals 12 residues. CDR1 is SGHDT and CDR2 is YYEEEE in the germline V gene. V lost 2 bases, J lost 3 bases, and 6 bases lay in between. CDR3 sequence: CASSLGLYEQYF. The DNA for the CDR3 is TGTGCCAGCAGCTTAGGACTCTACGAGCAGTACTTC.